This T cell receptor beta chain is drawn from a study of blood T cells in healthy people across ages. This clonotype occurred many times. RNA extraction gave at least 6 micrograms of total RNA per sample. A second PCR of 7 to 11 cycles used a sample-barcoded 5' primer and a J-beta primer mix. TCRdb reprocessed the 5' RACE reads via MiXCR and lists one record per CDR3 protein. The sample lists hundreds of thousands of distinct CDR3 sequences, about 21% seen once, with approximately 3.7% in the top ten. Germline lookup yields CDR1 SNHLY and CDR2 FYNNEI. The CDR3 totals 15 residues. With 1 base clipped from V and 8 bases from J, the junction kept 6 bases outside the gene matches.

The J gene is TRBJ2-1, the V gene TRBV2; 9 bases match TRBD1. The receptor was isolated from a man in his sixties or seventies in good health. Sequences were obtained from blood. The CDR3 sequence is CASSEGGQGGYEQFF. The CDR3 nucleotides are TGTGCCAGCAGTGAAGGGGGACAGGGAGGTTATGAGCAGTTCTTC. The full variable domain, completed using reference TRBV2 and TRBJ2-1, is EPEVTQTPSHQVTQMGQEVILRCVPISNHLYFYWYRQILGQKVEFLVSFYNNEISEKSEIFDDQFSVERPDGSNFTLKIRSTKLEDSAMYFCASSEGGQGGYEQFFGPGTRLTVL.